This TCR beta chain comes out of a study of T cell repertoires in cytomegalovirus infection. Study-level background: The authors relied on CMV epitopes, both recently identified HLA-C-restricted and well-studied HLA-B-restricted. Public signatures in TCR beta pointed to CMV infection and matching HLA type. Notes on the study in general: CMV-specific HLA-C-restricted TCR beta clonotypes dominated the ex vivo response. Accumulated public TCR beta family frequency recognized individuals carrying CMV together with the relevant HLA.

This clonotype was counted at least ten times. Its target is unknown. TCRdb re-called the reads through MiXCR, storing one row per CDR3 protein. Among over 40,000 distinct CDR3 sequences listed, 15% to 25% were seen once. V lost 4 bases, J lost 6 bases, and 11 bases stayed unmatched. CDR3 length: 15 amino acids. Germline CDR1 reads SGHVS; CDR2 reads FQNEAQ. The specimen was CD8+ T cells from cultured PBMCs, collected from culture after CMV antigen stimulation. The receptor was derived from a human donor in good health (CMV status not recorded). Some clones in this sample may be carry-over from other donors' samples. The rearrangement uses TRBV7-8 and TRBJ2-7, with TRBD1 identical over 8 bases. CDR3 bases: TGTGCCAGCAGCTCGCTCTCCCAGGGGGCGGGCGAGCAGTACTTC. Its protein is CASSSLSQGAGEQYF.